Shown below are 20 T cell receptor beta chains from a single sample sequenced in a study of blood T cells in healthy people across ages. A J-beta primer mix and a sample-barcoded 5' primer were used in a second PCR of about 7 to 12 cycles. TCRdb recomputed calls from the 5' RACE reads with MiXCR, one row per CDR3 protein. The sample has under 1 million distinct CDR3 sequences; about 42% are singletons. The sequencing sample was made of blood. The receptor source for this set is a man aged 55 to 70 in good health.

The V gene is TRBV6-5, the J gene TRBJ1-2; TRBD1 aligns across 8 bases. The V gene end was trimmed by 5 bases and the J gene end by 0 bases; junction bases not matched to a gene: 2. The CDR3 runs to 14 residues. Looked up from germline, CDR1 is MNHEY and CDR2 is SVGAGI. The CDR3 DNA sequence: TGTGCCAGCAGTACAGGGGGAGCTAACTATGGCTACACCTTC. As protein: CASSTGGANYGYTF.

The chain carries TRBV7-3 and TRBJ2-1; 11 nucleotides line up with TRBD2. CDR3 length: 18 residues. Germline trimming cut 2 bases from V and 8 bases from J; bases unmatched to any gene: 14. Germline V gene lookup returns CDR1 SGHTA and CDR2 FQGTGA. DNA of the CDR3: TGTGCCAGCAGCTTACTCGGACCTAGCGGGGGGAGGGGGGATGAGCAGTTCTTC. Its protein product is CASSLLGPSGGRGDEQFF.

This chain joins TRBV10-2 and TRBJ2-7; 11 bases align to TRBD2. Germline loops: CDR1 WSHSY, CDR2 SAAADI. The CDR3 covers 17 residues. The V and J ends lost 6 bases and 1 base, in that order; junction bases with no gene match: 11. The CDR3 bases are TGCGCCAGCAGCATTCTAGCGGGGGGCTTTGGTTCCTACGAGCAGTACTTC. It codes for CASSILAGGFGSYEQYF.

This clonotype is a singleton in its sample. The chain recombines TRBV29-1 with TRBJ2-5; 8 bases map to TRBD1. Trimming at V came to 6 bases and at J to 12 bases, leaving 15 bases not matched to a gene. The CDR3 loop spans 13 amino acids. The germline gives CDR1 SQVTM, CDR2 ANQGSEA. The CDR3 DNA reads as TGCAGCGTCACTCCTTGGGACAGGCCCTCCGAGTACTTC. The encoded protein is CSVTPWDRPSEYF. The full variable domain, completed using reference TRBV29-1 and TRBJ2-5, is SAVISQKPSRDICQRGTSLTIQCQVDSQVTMMFWYRQQPGQSLTLIATANQGSEATYESGFVIDKFPISRPNLTFSTLTVSNMSPEDSSIYLCSVTPWDRPSEYFGPGTRLLVL.

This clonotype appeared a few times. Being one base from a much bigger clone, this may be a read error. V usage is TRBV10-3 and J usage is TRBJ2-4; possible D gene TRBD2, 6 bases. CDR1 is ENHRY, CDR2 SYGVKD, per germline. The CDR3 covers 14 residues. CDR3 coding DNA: TGTTCCATCAGTGTTGGAGGGACCAAAAACATTCAGTACTTC. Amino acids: CSISVGGTKNIQYF.

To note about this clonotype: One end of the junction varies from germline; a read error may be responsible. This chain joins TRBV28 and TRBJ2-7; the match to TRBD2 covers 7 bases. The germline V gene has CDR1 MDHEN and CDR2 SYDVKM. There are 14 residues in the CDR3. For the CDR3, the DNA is TGTGCCAGCAGGTTATGGGGGGAGGGTAATGAGCAGTACTTC. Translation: CASRLWGEGNEQYF.

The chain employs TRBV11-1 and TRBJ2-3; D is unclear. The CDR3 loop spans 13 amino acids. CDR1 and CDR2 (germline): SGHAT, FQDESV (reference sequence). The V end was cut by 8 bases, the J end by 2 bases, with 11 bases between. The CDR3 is CASFERTTDTQYF. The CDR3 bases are TGTGCCAGCTTTGAAAGGACCACAGATACGCAGTATTTT.

CDR3 bases: TGTGCCAGCAGCCAAGGGGGTTCGGGGGTGGGGAATGAGCAGTTCTTC. This encodes CASSQGGSGVGNEQFF. The V call is TRBV14, the J call TRBJ2-1, with D tentatively TRBD2 (6 bases). This CDR3 is built from 16 residues. The V and J ends lost 1 base and 7 bases respectively, with 17 bases between them. CDR1 and CDR2 from the germline V gene are SGHDN and FVKESK.

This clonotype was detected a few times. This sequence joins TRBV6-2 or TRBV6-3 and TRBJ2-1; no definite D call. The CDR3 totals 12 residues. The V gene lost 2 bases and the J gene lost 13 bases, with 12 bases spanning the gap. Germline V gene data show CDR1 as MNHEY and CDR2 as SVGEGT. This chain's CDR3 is CASSYSQRFQFF. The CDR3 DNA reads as TGTGCCAGCAGTTACAGTCAGAGATTCCAGTTCTTC.

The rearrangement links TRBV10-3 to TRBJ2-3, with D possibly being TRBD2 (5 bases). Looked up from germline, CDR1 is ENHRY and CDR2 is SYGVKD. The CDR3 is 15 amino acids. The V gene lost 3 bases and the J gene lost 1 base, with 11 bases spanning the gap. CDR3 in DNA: TGTGCCATCAGTGACGGAGGCCGAGGCACAGATACGCAGTATTTT. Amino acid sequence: CAISDGGRGTDTQYF.

The chain's CDR3 is CSARGTSGGVGETQYF. The CDR3 coding sequence is TGCAGTGCTAGAGGGACTAGCGGGGGGGTAGGGGAGACCCAGTACTTC. The chain carries TRBV20-1 and TRBJ2-5; the match to TRBD2 covers 15 bases. Germline CDR1 and CDR2: DFQATT and SNEGSKA (reference sequence). J gave up 5 bases and V 1 base, and 5 bases lay outside the gene matches. CDR3 size: 16 residues.

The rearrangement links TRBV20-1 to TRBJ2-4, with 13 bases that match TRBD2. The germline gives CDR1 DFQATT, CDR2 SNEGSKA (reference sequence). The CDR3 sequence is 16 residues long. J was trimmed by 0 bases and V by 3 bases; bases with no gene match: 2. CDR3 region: CSARTSGGLAKNIQYF. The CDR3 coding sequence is TGCAGTGCTAGGACTAGCGGGGGGCTAGCCAAAAACATTCAGTACTTC.

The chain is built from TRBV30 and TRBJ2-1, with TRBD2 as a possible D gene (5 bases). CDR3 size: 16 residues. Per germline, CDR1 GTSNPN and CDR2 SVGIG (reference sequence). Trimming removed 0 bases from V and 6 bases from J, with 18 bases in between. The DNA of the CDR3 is TGTGCCTGGAGTGTACTAGGTTCAGGACGGCCCAATGAGCAGTTCTTC. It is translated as CAWSVLGSGRPNEQFF.

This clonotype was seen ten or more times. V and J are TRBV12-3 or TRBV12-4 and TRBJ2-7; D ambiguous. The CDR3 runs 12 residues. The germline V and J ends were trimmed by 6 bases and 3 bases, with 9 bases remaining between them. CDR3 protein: CASSPSHYEQYF. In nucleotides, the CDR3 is TGTGCCAGCAGCCCCAGTCACTACGAGCAGTACTTC.

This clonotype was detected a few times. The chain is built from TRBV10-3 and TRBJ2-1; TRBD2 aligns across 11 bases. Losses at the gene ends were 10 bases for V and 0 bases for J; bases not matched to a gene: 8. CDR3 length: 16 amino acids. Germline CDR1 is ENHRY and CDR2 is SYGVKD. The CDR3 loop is CASTVAGGSSYNEQFF. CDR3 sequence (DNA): TGTGCCAGCACTGTAGCGGGGGGGAGCTCCTACAATGAGCAGTTCTTC.

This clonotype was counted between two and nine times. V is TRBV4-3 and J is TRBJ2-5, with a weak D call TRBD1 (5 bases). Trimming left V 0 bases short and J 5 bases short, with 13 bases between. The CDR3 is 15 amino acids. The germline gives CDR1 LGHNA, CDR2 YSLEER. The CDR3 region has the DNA TGCGCCAGCAGCCAAGAACGGGTCGCAGGGGAGACCCAGTACTTC. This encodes CASSQERVAGETQYF.

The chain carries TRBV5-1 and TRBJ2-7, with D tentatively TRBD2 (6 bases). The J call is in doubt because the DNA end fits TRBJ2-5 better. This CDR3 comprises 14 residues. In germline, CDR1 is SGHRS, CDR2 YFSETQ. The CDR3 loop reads CASSLRTRGGTQYF. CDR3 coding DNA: TGCGCCAGCAGCTTAAGAACTAGGGGAGGGACCCAGTACTTC.

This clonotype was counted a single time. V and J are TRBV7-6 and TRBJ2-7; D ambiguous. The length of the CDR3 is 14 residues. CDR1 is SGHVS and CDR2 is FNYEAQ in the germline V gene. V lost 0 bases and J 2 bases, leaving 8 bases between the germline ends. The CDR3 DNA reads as TGTGCCAGCAGCTTAGCTACGTCAGCCTACGAGCAGTACTTC. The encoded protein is CASSLATSAYEQYF.

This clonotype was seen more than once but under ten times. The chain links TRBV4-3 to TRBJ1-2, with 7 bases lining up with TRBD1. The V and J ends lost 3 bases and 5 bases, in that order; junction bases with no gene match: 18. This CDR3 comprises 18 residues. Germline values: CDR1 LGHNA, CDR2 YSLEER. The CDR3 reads CASSHQKNQGQLGYGYTF. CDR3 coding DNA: TGCGCCAGCAGCCACCAGAAAAATCAGGGACAGCTTGGGTATGGCTACACCTTC.

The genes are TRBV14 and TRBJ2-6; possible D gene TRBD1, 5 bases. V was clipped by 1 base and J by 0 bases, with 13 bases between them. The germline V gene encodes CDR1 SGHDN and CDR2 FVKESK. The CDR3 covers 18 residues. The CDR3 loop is CASSQGVRGNSGANVLTF. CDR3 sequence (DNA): TGTGCCAGCAGCCAAGGAGTAAGGGGAAACTCTGGGGCCAACGTCCTGACTTTC.